The rows below give T cell receptor beta chains drawn from one sample of a study of shared clonotypes between healthy human individuals. Profiling relied on immunoSEQ multiplex PCR, and the TCRdb table lists in-frame clones only, not all of them. The data contain about 520,000 clones, around 73% of them seen just once; the ten biggest clones take up about 11%. Sequencing input: PBMCs. The receptors here all came from a woman aged 40 to 50 in good health. Some clones in this sample may be carry-over from other donors' samples. Each CDR3 is given with its conserved first and last residue. The D gene is left open where the match is weak. The listing skips clone size in some rows; elsewhere it reads once, few, many or a size class.

size	V	J	D	DNA	CDR3
-	TRBV10-3	TRBJ2-7	-	TGTGCCATCAGTTTCGGACTAGAGCAGTACTTC	CAISFGLEQYF
-	TRBV15	TRBJ2-3	-	TGTGCCACCAGCAGAGATGGGCTAGCATCAGATACGCAGTATTTT	CATSRDGLASDTQYF
-	TRBV21-1	TRBJ2-6	-	TGTGCCAGCAGCAAACGGTGGGTTTACAGGGGCGCTGGCTCTGGGGCCAACGTCCTGACTTTC	CASSKRWVYRGAGSGANVLTF
-	TRBV11-1	TRBJ2-6	-	TGTGCCAGCAGCCCAGCTCGTAAGGCTGACAAGTCGGGCCAACGTCCTGACTTC	CASSPARKADKSGQRPDF
-	TRBV19	TRBJ1-1	-	TGTGCCAGTAGGACAGGAGGTGGGGCAATGAACACTGAAGCTTTCTTT	CASRTGGGAMNTEAFF
-	TRBV27	TRBJ2-3	-	TGTGCCAGCAGTCTCGCGACAGGGAGGAGAGCAGATACGCAGTATTTT	CASSLATGRRADTQYF
-	TRBV2	TRBJ2-5	-	TGTGCCAGTCAAGGGGCGACCGAAGGGACCCAGTACTTC	CASQGATEGTQYF
-	TRBV9	TRBJ2-3	-	TGTGCCAGCAGCGGCTTTACTAGTTCCGATACGCAGTATTTT	CASSGFTSSDTQYF
-	TRBV7-2	TRBJ2-3	TRBD1	TGTGCCAGCAGCTTAGAAGTAGGGACAGGGCAATCAGATACGCAGTATTTT	CASSLEVGTGQSDTQYF
few	TRBV18	TRBJ1-5	TRBD1	TGTGCCAGCTCACCGAACCCGGGACAGGGCAATCAGCCCCAGCATTTT	CASSPNPGQGNQPQHF
-	TRBV5-1	TRBJ2-2	TRBD1	TGCGCCAGCAGGATAGGGACAGCATCCCCCACCGGGGAGCTGTTTTTT	CASRIGTASPTGELFF
-	TRBV28	TRBJ2-7	TRBD1	TGTGCCAGCAGTTTGGGACAGGGGGCTGGCGAGCAGTACTTC	CASSLGQGAGEQYF
-	TRBV2	TRBJ1-1	-	TGTGCCAGCAGTGTTGGGGAGGACACTGAAGCTTTCTTT	CASSVGEDTEAFF
-	TRBV28	TRBJ2-7	TRBD1	TGTGCCAGCAGTCCTCGCCCGGACAGGGGACGGTACTTC	CASSPRPDRGRYF
once	TRBV9	TRBJ2-3	TRBD2	TGTGCCAGCAGCCCAAGACTAGCGGAAACTAGCACAGATACGCAGTATTTT	CASSPRLAETSTDTQYF
-	TRBV2	TRBJ1-2	-	TGTGCCAGCAGTGACTCCCGCTCTAACTATGGCTACACCTTC	CASSDSRSNYGYTF
few	TRBV2	TRBJ1-5	-	TGTGCCAGCAGTGAAGACAGGAATCAGCCCCAGCATTTT	CASSEDRNQPQHF
few	TRBV10-3	TRBJ1-1	TRBD1	TGTGCCATCAGTGAGAAGACAGGGTTTGGCACTGAAGCTTTCTTT	CAISEKTGFGTEAFF
-	TRBV9	TRBJ2-7	TRBD2	TGTGCCAGCAGCGTAGACGGGAGGTCTTACGAGCAGTACTTC	CASSVDGRSYEQYF
-	TRBV7-2	TRBJ2-7	TRBD1	TGTGCCAGCAGCTTAGCGTCGACAGGGGCAGGATTTCTCTCCTACGAGCAGTACTTC	CASSLASTGAGFLSYEQYF
-	TRBV5-6	TRBJ2-7	TRBD1	TGTGCCAGCAGCTTGGGAGCCAGGACAGGGGGACCCGAGCAGTACTTC	CASSLGARTGGPEQYF
-	TRBV27	TRBJ2-1	-	TGTGCCAGTACCAAAAGCGGGCCACAAGTAGGCAATGAGCAGTTCTTC	CASTKSGPQVGNEQFF
-	TRBV10-3	TRBJ2-7	TRBD2	TGTGCCATCAGTGCCTCGGGAGGAAGCGGGAGGCAGAGTTACCCCTACGAGCAGTACTTC	CAISASGGSGRQSYPYEQYF
-	TRBV4-1	TRBJ2-2	TRBD2	TGCGCCAGCAGCCAAGTGGCCCTCGCGGGGGAAAACACCGGGGAGCTGTTTTTT	CASSQVALAGENTGELFF
-	TRBV30	TRBJ2-7	-	TGTGCCTGGAGTGTACCCTTAGGTGGATACGAGCAGTACTTC	CAWSVPLGGYEQYF
once	TRBV28	TRBJ1-2	-	TGTGCCAGCAACCCCGGTGCGGCTTATGGCTACACCTTC	CASNPGAAYGYTF
few	TRBV7-8	TRBJ2-7	-	TGTGCCAGCAGCTTGAGGGGCCAGGGGGTGGCGGGAACGGATCTGCAGTACTTC	CASSLRGQGVAGTDLQYF
-	TRBV21-1	TRBJ2-7	-	TGTGCCAGCAGCAAGTGGGGACTAGCGTCATACGAGCAGTACTTC	CASSKWGLASYEQYF
-	TRBV28	TRBJ2-4	TRBD1	TGTGCCAGCAGTCTAGAGGGGGCTGGCAAAAACATTCAGTACTTC	CASSLEGAGKNIQYF
-	TRBV23-1	TRBJ2-5	-	TGCGCCAGCAGTCGGCCCAGACAGGCCCAAGAGACCCAGTACTTC	CASSRPRQAQETQYF
-	TRBV10-3	TRBJ2-7	-	TGTGCCATTAGCCAGACCACTAGCTCCGGCGAGCAGTACTTC	CAISQTTSSGEQYF
once	TRBV10-3	TRBJ2-7	-	TGTGCCATCAGTGACGCCGCTAGGCCGCACATTTACGAGCAGTACTTC	CAISDAARPHIYEQYF
-	TRBV5-1	TRBJ2-7	TRBD1	TGCGCCAGCAGCGACACAGGGGGCACAGGCGAGCAGTACTTC	CASSDTGGTGEQYF
-	TRBV27	TRBJ2-1	TRBD2	TGTGCCAGCAGTAGGACTAGCGGGGCCGTCTACAATGAGCAGTTCTTC	CASSRTSGAVYNEQFF
-	TRBV5-4	TRBJ2-1	-	TGTGCCAGCAGCTCCGGGGGTGGTGTCTACAATGAGCAGTTCTTC	CASSSGGGVYNEQFF
many	TRBV10-3	TRBJ2-1	TRBD2	TGTGCCATCAGGGGGGGGACTAGCGGGAGGAACAATGAGCAGTTCTTC	CAIRGGTSGRNNEQFF